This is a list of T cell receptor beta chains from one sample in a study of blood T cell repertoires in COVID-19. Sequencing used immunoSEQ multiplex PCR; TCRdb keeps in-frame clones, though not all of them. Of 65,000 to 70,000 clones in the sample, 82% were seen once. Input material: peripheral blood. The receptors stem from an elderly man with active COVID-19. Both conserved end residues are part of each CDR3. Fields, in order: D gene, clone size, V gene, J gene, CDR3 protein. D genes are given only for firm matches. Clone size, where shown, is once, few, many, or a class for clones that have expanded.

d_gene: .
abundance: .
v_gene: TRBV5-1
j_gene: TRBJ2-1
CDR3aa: CASSLAASDEQFF

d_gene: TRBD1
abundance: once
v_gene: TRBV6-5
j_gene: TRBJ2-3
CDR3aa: CASSYGRRGLTDTQYF

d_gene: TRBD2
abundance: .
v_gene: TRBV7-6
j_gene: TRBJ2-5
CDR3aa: CASSLALPSASGRRQETQYF

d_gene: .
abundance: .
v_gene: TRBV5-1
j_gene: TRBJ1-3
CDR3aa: CASSPGAGNTIYF

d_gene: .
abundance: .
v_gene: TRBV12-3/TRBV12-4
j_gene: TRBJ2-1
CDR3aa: CASSFSSSNEQFF

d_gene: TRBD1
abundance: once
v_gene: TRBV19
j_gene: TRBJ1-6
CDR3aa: CASSIGDSNSPLHF

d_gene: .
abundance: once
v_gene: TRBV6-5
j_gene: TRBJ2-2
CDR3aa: CASRRDTDTGELFF

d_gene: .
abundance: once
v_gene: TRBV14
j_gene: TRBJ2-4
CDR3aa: CASSQDPPPGTKNIQYF

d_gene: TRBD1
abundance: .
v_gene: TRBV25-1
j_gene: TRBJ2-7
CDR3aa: CASSVGGTGVISLYEQYF

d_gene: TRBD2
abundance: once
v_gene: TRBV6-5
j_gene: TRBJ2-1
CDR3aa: CASSLTSGVYNEQFF

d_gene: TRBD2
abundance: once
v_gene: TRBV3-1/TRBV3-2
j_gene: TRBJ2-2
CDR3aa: CASSPRLAGVSNTGELFF

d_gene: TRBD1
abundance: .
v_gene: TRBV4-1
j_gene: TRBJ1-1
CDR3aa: CASSHSRTGRNTEAFF

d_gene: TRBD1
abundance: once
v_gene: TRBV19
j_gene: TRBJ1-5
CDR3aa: CASSGDRWDSNQPQHF

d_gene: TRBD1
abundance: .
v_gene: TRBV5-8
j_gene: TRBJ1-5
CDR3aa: CASSEGDRGYQPQHF

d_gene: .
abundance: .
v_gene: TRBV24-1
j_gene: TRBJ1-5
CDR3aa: CATSDAGGRNQPQHF

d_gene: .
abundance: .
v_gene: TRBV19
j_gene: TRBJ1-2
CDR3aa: CASSPGNYGYTF

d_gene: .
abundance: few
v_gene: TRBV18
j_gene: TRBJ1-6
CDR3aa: CASSPAGENSPLHF

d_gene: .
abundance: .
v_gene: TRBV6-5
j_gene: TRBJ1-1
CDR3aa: CASQVGGGTEAFF